The 2 T cell receptor beta chains listed next were all sequenced from one sample in a study of T-cell memory formation after mild COVID-19. Each CDR3 protein is one row after TCRdb ran MiXCR on the 5' RACE reads. The data hold over 450,000 distinct CDR3 sequences, with over 20% observed a single time. Sample: PBMCs or a T cell subset sorted from them (not recorded which). Source of these receptors: an adult woman who had mild COVID-19 (a few samples of this study predate the infection). Cell type and time point are not known.

V is TRBV6-2 or TRBV6-3 and J is TRBJ2-5, with TRBD2 matching over 12 bases. The CDR3 is made up of 16 amino acids. V dropped 4 bases and J dropped 0; count of bases not matched to a gene: 3. The V gene's germline CDR1 is MNHEY and CDR2 SVGEGT. The CDR3 protein is CASSWRLAGDQETQYF. CDR3 nucleotides: TGTGCCAGCAGTTGGAGACTAGCGGGGGACCAAGAGACCCAGTACTTC.

There are a few counts of this clonotype. The chain joins TRBV7-9 to TRBJ2-1; tentative D call: TRBD2 (6 bases). CDR1 SEHNR and CDR2 FQNEAQ come from the germline V gene (reference sequence). V was cut by 5 bases and J by 14 bases, with 19 bases left in between. This CDR3 has 13 amino acids. The DNA of the CDR3 is TGTGCCAGCAGCCCAGGCGGGGAAGCATCGGAGTTCTTC. Protein sequence: CASSPGGEASEFF.